Listed below are T cell receptor beta chains from one sample, sequenced in a study of Graves' ophthalmopathy and Graves' hyperthyroidism. A single record per CDR3 protein comes from TCRdb applying MiXCR to the multiplex PCR reads. The data contain around 1,000,000 distinct CDR3 sequences, about two fifths of them singletons. The sequencing sample was made of peripheral blood or thyroid tissue (not recorded which). These receptors originate from an adult man with Graves' hyperthyroidism. CDR3s include the opening cysteine and the closing phenylalanine or tryptophan. D genes are given only for firm matches. The size field is filled for only some rows; it gives once, few, many or a size class.

abundance,j_gene,d_gene,v_gene,CDR3aa,CDR3nt
NA,TRBJ2-7,NA,TRBV12-3/TRBV12-4,CASSPEYPGSYEQYF,TGTGCCAGCAGTCCGGAGTACCCCGGCTCCTACGAGCAGTACTTC
NA,TRBJ2-5,NA,TRBV28,CASSLGPRYETQYF,TGTGCCAGCAGTTTAGGGCCACGTTATGAGACCCAGTACTTC
NA,TRBJ1-2,NA,TRBV25-1,CASGGAHGYTF,TGTGCCAGCGGGGGGGCCCATGGCTACACCTTC
many,TRBJ1-2,TRBD1,TRBV5-6,CASSLGQSVNYGYTF,TGTGCCAGCAGCCTGGGACAGTCAGTAAACTATGGCTACACCTTC
many,TRBJ2-2,TRBD1,TRBV10-2,CASQGQGNTGELFF,TGCGCCAGCCAGGGACAGGGAAACACCGGGGAGCTGTTTTTT
NA,TRBJ1-5,NA,TRBV9,CASSPSGGGLEQPQHF,TGTGCCAGCAGCCCAAGTGGGGGGGGCTTGGAACAGCCCCAGCATTTT
many,TRBJ1-1,NA,TRBV29-1,CSVGFSGRTEAFF,TGCAGCGTTGGGTTTTCAGGGAGGACTGAAGCTTTCTTT
NA,TRBJ2-7,TRBD1,TRBV29-1,CSVTGQGSYEQYF,TGCAGCGTTACCGGACAGGGGTCATACGAGCAGTACTTC
NA,TRBJ1-6,TRBD1,TRBV20-1,CSAREGTAGRNSPLHF,TGCAGTGCTAGAGAAGGGACAGCGGGGCGAAATTCACCCCTCCACTTT
NA,TRBJ1-3,NA,TRBV30,CAWSVRDSGNTIYF,TGTGCCTGGAGTGTAAGGGACTCTGGAAACACCATATATTTT
NA,TRBJ2-6,NA,TRBV27,CASSPRTGTSGANVLTF,TGTGCCAGCAGTCCCCGGACGGGAACCTCGGGGGCCAACGTCCTGACTTTC
NA,TRBJ2-2,NA,TRBV2,CASSEKWTGELFF,TGTGCCAGCAGTGAAAAGTGGACCGGGGAGCTGTTTTTT
NA,TRBJ2-7,TRBD2,TRBV2,CAGGSGNSYEQYF,TGTGCCGGTGGTAGCGGGAACTCCTACGAGCAGTACTTC
NA,TRBJ2-7,NA,TRBV2,CASSEGGSAYEQYF,TGTGCCAGCAGTGAAGGGGGGAGTGCCTACGAGCAGTACTTC
NA,TRBJ2-7,TRBD2,TRBV29-1,CSVGASGRNEQYF,TGCAGCGTGGGGGCTAGCGGGAGGAACGAGCAGTACTTC
many,TRBJ2-7,TRBD2,TRBV7-9,CASSQTSDGSYEQYF,TGTGCCAGCAGCCAAACTAGCGACGGATCCTACGAGCAGTACTTC
NA,TRBJ1-2,TRBD1,TRBV24-1,CATSLTGEGDYGYTF,TGTGCCACCAGCTTAACAGGGGAGGGGGACTATGGCTACACCTTC
few,TRBJ1-6,TRBD1,TRBV9,CASSVAGTGDSPLHF,TGTGCCAGCAGCGTGGCCGGGACAGGGGATTCACCCCTCCACTTT
NA,TRBJ2-4,TRBD2,TRBV7-9,CASSPETSGGAWNIQYF,TGTGCCAGCAGTCCAGAGACTAGCGGGGGGGCCTGGAACATTCAGTACTTC
few,TRBJ1-1,TRBD1,TRBV5-6,CASSLGDRGEITEAFF,TGTGCCAGCAGCTTGGGTGACAGGGGAGAGATCACTGAAGCTTTCTTT
few,TRBJ1-1,NA,TRBV11-2,CASSTRVAFF,TGTGCCAGCAGCACCCGAGTAGCTTTCTTT
many,TRBJ2-7,NA,TRBV25-1,CASSAPGQTTYEQYF,TGTGCCAGCAGTGCCCCGGGACAAACCACCTACGAGCAGTACTTC
NA,TRBJ2-2,NA,TRBV29-1,CSAGTAAGELFF,TGCAGCGCAGGGACGGCAGCCGGGGAGCTGTTTTTT
few,TRBJ1-1,NA,TRBV4-2,CASSQRGAANTEAFF,TGTGCCAGCAGCCAAAGGGGAGCCGCGAACACTGAAGCTTTCTTT
many,TRBJ1-1,TRBD1,TRBV29-1,CSAGTGGGNTEAFF,TGCAGCGCCGGGACAGGGGGCGGGAACACTGAAGCTTTCTTT
NA,TRBJ1-4,NA,TRBV2,CASAPVATNEKLFF,TGTGCCAGCGCGCCGGTAGCAACTAATGAAAAACTGTTTTTT
NA,TRBJ1-2,TRBD1,TRBV25-1,CAREQGTYNYGYTF,TGTGCTAGAGAACAGGGGACCTATAACTATGGCTACACCTTC
few,TRBJ2-5,TRBD1,TRBV10-3,CASSYPPTGWQETQYF,TGTGCCAGCAGTTATCCCCCGACAGGGTGGCAAGAGACCCAGTACTTC
NA,TRBJ2-5,NA,TRBV7-8,CASSLDFTTRLGEETQYF,TGTGCCAGCAGCTTAGACTTTACGACTAGATTAGGGGAAGAGACCCAGTACTTC
few,TRBJ1-3,NA,TRBV25-1,CASSDWGYGNTIYF,TGTGCCAGCAGTGATTGGGGTTATGGCAACACCATATATTTT
NA,TRBJ1-2,TRBD1,TRBV28,CASSSTGGAGDGYTF,TGTGCCAGCAGTTCCACAGGGGGCGCAGGTGATGGCTACACCTTC
NA,TRBJ2-5,NA,TRBV29-1,CSVEYLGATQYF,TGCAGCGTTGAATACCTTGGGGCGACCCAGTACTTC
NA,TRBJ2-7,NA,TRBV20-1,CSAYDAGEMAYEQYF,TGCAGTGCCTACGACGCCGGTGAGATGGCCTACGAGCAGTACTTC
many,TRBJ2-7,NA,TRBV7-2,CASSTTHGAEYEQYF,TGTGCCAGCAGCACAACTCACGGGGCGGAATACGAGCAGTACTTC
many,TRBJ2-5,TRBD2,TRBV7-2,CPSGAQLGAQETQYF,TGTCCTAGCGGGGCCCAATTGGGGGCACAAGAGACCCAGTACTTC
NA,TRBJ1-2,NA,TRBV9,CASSGGGTGYTF,TGTGCCAGCAGCGGGGGGGGGACTGGCTACACCTTC
many,TRBJ1-2,NA,TRBV19,CASSIDRTDGYTF,TGTGCCAGTAGTATAGACAGGACGGATGGCTACACCTTC
many,TRBJ1-1,NA,TRBV5-5,CASTWTVNTEAFF,TGTGCCAGCACGTGGACAGTGAACACTGAAGCTTTCTTT
once,TRBJ1-2,NA,TRBV30,CAWSHSYGYTF,TGTGCCTGGAGTCATTCCTATGGCTACACCTTC
NA,TRBJ1-5,TRBD1,TRBV2,CASSLRQGALVRHF,TGTGCCAGCAGTTTACGACAGGGGGCGTTGGTAAGGCATTTT
many,TRBJ2-7,TRBD2,TRBV19,CASSAGTSGRNEQYF,TGTGCCAGCAGTGCCGGGACTAGCGGGAGGAACGAGCAGTACTTC
many,TRBJ2-5,TRBD2,TRBV7-9,CASSYSRLAGEETQYF,TGTGCCAGCAGCTATTCTAGACTAGCGGGGGAAGAGACCCAGTACTTC
NA,TRBJ2-2,TRBD2,TRBV11-2,CASSLYSGSAGELFF,TGTGCCAGCAGCTTATACAGCGGGAGCGCCGGGGAGCTGTTTTTT
once,TRBJ2-7,NA,TRBV27,CASSLARQRAYEQYF,TGTGCCAGCAGTTTGGCTCGGCAGCGGGCCTACGAGCAGTACTTC
NA,TRBJ1-5,NA,TRBV7-8,CASSPTTWGVQPQHF,TGTGCCAGCAGCCCAACCACCTGGGGAGTTCAGCCCCAGCATTTT